This T cell receptor beta chain emerged from a study of blood T cell repertoires in COVID-19. The repertoire was sequenced with immunoSEQ multiplex PCR; TCRdb's copy has only in-frame clones and lacks some. The sample has almost 350,000 clones, 89% seen once. CDR1 is SNHLY and CDR2 is FYNNEI in the germline V gene. Trimming left V 7 bases short and J 4 bases short, with 16 bases between. The CDR3 runs to 14 residues. The chain links TRBV2 to TRBJ1-1; D unresolved. The sequenced sample was peripheral blood. This TCR came from a woman aged 60 to 75 with COVID-19, enrolled during active disease. The CDR3 loop reads CASIRGGWGTEAFF. The CDR3 DNA follows: TGTGCCAGCATACGGGGAGGTTGGGGCACTGAAGCTTTCTTT.